This TCR beta chain was observed in a study of blood T cells in healthy people across ages. Whole-study context: Per every two T cells, about one barcoded beta molecule was captured by template switching. Regarding the study as a whole: Older individuals had lower TCR beta diversity per million T cells (the decline was roughly linear).

Of note for this clonotype: Its target is not known.

Then a second PCR, running roughly 7 to 11 cycles, was carried out with a sample-barcoded 5' primer and a J-beta primer mix. A single record per CDR3 protein comes from TCRdb applying MiXCR to the 5' RACE reads. Of approximately 1,700,000 distinct CDR3 sequences in the sample, roughly two fifths were seen once. Unmatched junction bases numbered 8, after V lost 6 bases and J lost 7 bases. This CDR3 spans 16 amino acids. Sequencing used blood. This receptor was identified in a human donor in good health. The rearrangement links TRBV12-3 or TRBV12-4 to TRBJ2-1; TRBD2 agrees at 14 bases. CDR3 bases: TGTGCCAGCAGGTTGACTAGCGGGGGGGCCTTAAATGAGCAGTTCTTC. It yields the protein CASRLTSGGALNEQFF.